A selection of T cell receptor beta chains follows, all from one sample in a study of CD8+ T cells in alopecia areata. Measured with immunoSEQ multiplex PCR; TCRdb has only the in-frame clones, and not every one. The sample has a few hundred thousand clones, approximately 60% seen once. This sample comprised CD4+ T cells sorted from blood, obtained at approximately week 51, from a patient treated with tofacitinib. The receptors derive from a human donor with alopecia areata. Both conserved end residues are trimmed from each CDR3.

CDR3 protein: ASSPSSGGYEQY; V gene: TRBV4-3
CDR3 protein: ASSQEGGGGYGYT; V gene: TRBV4-2
CDR3 protein: ASSLEGNYGYT; V gene: TRBV5-1
CDR3 protein: ASSQSELAQCNQPQH; V gene: TRBV23-1
CDR3 protein: ASSERYGYT; V gene: TRBV2
CDR3 protein: ASSYTGLTEAF; V gene: TRBV6-5
CDR3 protein: ASTLLGGAAGANVLT; V gene: TRBV7-8
CDR3 protein: ASSLVAGANTGELF; V gene: TRBV5-4
CDR3 protein: ACGRGGTEAF; V gene: TRBV30
CDR3 protein: ASSAGVLRTDTQY; V gene: TRBV5-6
CDR3 protein: ASSRPRNEQF; V gene: TRBV7-2
CDR3 protein: ASSRTIYNEQF; V gene: TRBV4-3
CDR3 protein: ASSYPANTDTQY; V gene: TRBV6-5
CDR3 protein: ASSRPGKGETQY; V gene: TRBV27
CDR3 protein: SVERGLGQY; V gene: TRBV29-1
CDR3 protein: ASSQGTGKTQY; V gene: TRBV4-1
CDR3 protein: ASSLSHVNTEAF; V gene: TRBV6-5
CDR3 protein: ASSLPGGETQY; V gene: TRBV5-1
CDR3 protein: ASSLGWQQETQY; V gene: TRBV5-6
CDR3 protein: ATMGQANEKLF; V gene: TRBV7-8
CDR3 protein: SVAMDRGDQPQH; V gene: TRBV29-1
CDR3 protein: ASSLDRRNYNEQF; V gene: TRBV11-2
CDR3 protein: ASSLRGHRTDTQY; V gene: TRBV25-1
CDR3 protein: ASSLGTGKAFLTDTQY; V gene: TRBV27
CDR3 protein: ASSGGTPSEQF; V gene: TRBV5-1
CDR3 protein: ASSEAAEAF; V gene: TRBV2
CDR3 protein: ASSLSGTGELF; V gene: TRBV7-2
CDR3 protein: ASSHRDQPQH; V gene: TRBV7-2
CDR3 protein: ASGLQARQLF; V gene: TRBV12-5